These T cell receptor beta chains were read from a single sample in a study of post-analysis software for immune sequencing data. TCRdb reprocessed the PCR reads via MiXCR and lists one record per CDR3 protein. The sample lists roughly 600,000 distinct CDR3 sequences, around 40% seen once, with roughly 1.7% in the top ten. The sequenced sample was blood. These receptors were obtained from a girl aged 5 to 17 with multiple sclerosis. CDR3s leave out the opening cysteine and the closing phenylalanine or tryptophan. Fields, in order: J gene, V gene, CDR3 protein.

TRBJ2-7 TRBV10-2 ASSLSGSGLAGSSYEQY
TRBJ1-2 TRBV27 ASRTGTASGYT
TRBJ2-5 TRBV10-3 AISEPDRAGRETQY
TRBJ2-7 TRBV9 ASSVGPGTGVPYEQY
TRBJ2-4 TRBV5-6 ASSLWYSGGLAKNIQY
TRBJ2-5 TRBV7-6 ASSLVVGSQETQY
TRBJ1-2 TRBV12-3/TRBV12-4 ASSTWENYGYT
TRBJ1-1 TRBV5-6 ASSQRQNTEAF
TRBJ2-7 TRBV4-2 ASSQDINSDREQY
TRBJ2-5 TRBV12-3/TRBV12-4 ASSIGQGRETQY
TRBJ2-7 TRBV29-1 SVGARGRGEQY
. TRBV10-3 AISESMGTQY
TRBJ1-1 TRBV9 ASSVEGSLNTEAF
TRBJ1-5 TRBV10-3 AISESMRTGGKEPQH
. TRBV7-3 ASSFSGGSGNIQY
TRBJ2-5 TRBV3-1 ASSQEGWEASGTGGETQY
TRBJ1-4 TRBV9 ASSVGRQPTNEKLF
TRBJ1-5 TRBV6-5 ASSKVGVGNQPQH
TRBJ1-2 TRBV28 ASSTTGGSDGYT
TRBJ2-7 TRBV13 ASSFTGADEQY
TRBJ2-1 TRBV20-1 SARGGSWASSYNEQF
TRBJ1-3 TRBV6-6 ASSYSSLAAGNTIY
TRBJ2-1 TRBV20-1 SARQGTGNEQF
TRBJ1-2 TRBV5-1 ASSARTGLNYGYT
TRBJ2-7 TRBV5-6 ASSLGTGMRDEQY
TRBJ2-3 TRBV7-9 ASSLGVLRTDTQY
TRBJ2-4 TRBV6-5 ASRPPGGVNIQY
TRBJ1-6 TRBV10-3 AAIDDRASPLH
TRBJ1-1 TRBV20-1 SARDSPILNTEAF
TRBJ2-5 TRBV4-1 ASSQDTDRFYQETQY
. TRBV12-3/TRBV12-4 ASSFQGISEQY
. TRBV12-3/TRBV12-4 ASSLAEWGNGIQY
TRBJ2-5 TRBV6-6 ASKTGRETQY
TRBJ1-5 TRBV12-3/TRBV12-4 ASSRNQPQH
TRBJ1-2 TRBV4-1 ASSQGFSSNYGYT
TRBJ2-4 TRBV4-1 ASSPETGARDDIQY
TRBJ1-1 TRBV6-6 ASSYATEAF
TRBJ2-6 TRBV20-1 SARPNLGRGPTGANVLT
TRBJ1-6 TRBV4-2 ASSQDGGSLEFVNNSPLH
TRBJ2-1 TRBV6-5 ASSYRLAAYNEQF
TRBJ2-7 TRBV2 ASGSSTSAYEQY